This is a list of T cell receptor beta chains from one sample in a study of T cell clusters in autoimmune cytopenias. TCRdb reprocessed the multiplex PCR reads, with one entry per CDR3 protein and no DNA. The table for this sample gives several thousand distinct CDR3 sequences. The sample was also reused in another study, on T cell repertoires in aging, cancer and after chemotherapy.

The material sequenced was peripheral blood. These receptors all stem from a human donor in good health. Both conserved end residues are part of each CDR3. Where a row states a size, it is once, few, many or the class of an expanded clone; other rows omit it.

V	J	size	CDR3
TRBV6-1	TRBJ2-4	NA	CASSSLRDPKNIQYF
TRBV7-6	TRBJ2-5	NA	CASSLRQETQYF
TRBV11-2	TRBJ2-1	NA	CASSSLTIPVDEQFF
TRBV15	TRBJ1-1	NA	CATSRGGQGATEAFF
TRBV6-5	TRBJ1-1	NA	CASSYTLQGKAFF
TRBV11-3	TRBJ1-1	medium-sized	CASSLDQQANTEAFF
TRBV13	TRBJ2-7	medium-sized	CASGVGVNSYEQYF
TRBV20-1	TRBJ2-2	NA	CSVTRNTGELFF
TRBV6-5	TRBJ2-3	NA	CASTQYIDTQYF
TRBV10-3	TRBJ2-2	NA	CASRDKSNTGELFF
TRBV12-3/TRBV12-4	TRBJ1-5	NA	CASSFDRHQPQHF
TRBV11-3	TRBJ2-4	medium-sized	CASSLAGTSGAVKNIQYF
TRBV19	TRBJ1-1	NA	CASRGDRWNTEAFF
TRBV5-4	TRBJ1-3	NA	CASSSGDRVRGNTIYF
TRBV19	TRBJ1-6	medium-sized	CASSIEGQLSNSPLHF
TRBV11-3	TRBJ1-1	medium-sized	CASSPQGGTEAFF
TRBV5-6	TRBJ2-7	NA	CASSPGTNYYEQYF
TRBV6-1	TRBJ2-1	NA	CASSPTGASYNEQFF
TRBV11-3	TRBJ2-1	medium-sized	CASSRSGTPNWANEQFF
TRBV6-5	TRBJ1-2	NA	CASSYSIGENGYTF
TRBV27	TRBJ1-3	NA	CASRQTGTGNTIYF
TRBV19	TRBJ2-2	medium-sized	CASSMGSGGHTGELFF
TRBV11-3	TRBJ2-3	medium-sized	CASSLGGVWKDARFTDTQYF
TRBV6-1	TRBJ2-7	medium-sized	CASSPEWQGASYEQYF
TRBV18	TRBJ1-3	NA	CASSRLTDISGNTIYF
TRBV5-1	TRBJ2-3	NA	CASRYQGSSTDTQYF
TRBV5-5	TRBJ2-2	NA	CASSPPGTGFTGELFF
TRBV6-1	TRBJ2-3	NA	CASTWSAASSTDTQYF
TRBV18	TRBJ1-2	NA	CASSEGPYANYGYTF
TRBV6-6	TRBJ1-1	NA	CASSYASGASTEAFF
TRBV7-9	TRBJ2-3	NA	CASSLLAGGSKADTQYF
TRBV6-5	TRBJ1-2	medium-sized	CASRLQGYGYTF
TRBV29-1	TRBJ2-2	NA	CSVDPGQLNTGELFF
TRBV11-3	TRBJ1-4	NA	CASSLPGTGLNEKLFF
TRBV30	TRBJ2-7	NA	CAWSEFHRGEQYF
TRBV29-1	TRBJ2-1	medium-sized	CSVAHKPDEQFF
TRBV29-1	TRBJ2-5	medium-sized	CSVDGGTSGAGETQYF
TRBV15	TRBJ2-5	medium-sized	CATSRGGPTHQETQYF
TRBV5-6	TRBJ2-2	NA	CASSSRFSETGELFF
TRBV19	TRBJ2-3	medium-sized	CASSILQGRGTDTQYF
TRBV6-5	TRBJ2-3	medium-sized	CASSYVLPYTQYF
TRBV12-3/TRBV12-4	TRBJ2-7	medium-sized	CASSPANEQYF
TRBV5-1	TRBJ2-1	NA	CASSPSRVNNEQFF
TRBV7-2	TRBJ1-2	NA	CASSQGGALGYTF
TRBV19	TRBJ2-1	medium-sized	CASTVAGGTYNEQFF
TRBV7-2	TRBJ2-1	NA	CASSLLAGGGEQFF
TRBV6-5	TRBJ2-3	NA	CASSSSVGTDTQYF
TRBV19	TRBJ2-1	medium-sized	CASSPQERGIYNEQFF
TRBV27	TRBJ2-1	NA	CASSSNRDRGSYNEQFF
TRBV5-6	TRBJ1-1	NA	CASSPLGWNEAFF
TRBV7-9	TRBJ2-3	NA	CASSSGAAGTQYF
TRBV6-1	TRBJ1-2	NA	CASSSGYDYGYTF
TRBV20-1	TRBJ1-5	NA	CSASGGISNQPQHF